The TCR beta chain described here comes from a study of cytomegalovirus exposure and HLA in healthy donors. On the study more broadly: An earlier analysis identified approximately 110 million unique TCR beta sequences in 150 million to 200 million T cells.

A multiplex PCR was run with 60 Vbeta primers and 13 Jbeta primers. The method was immunoSEQ multiplex PCR; TCRdb's version includes in-frame clones alone and lacks a portion of them. The sample contains more than 85,000 clones, around 70% of which appear only once. Points on this clone: Its antigen is unknown.

Study results and limitations: Roughly uniform sequencing depth across donors was assumed, possibly incorrectly.

The sequenced material came from PBMCs. The TCR originated in a woman aged 45-59 years in good health and CMV-seropositive.

The CDR3 region has the DNA TGCGCCAGCAGCCAAGATCTCTTAGGCAGGGAAGTTTCGACAACTAATGAAAAACTGTTTTTT. The encoded protein is CASSQDLLGREVSTTNEKLFF. This chain joins TRBV4-1 and TRBJ1-4; D is possibly TRBD1 (5 bases). The CDR3 is made up of 21 amino acids. CDR1 MGHRA and CDR2 YSYEKL come from the germline V gene. V was shortened by 0 bases and J by 0 bases, with 23 bases between the two germline ends.